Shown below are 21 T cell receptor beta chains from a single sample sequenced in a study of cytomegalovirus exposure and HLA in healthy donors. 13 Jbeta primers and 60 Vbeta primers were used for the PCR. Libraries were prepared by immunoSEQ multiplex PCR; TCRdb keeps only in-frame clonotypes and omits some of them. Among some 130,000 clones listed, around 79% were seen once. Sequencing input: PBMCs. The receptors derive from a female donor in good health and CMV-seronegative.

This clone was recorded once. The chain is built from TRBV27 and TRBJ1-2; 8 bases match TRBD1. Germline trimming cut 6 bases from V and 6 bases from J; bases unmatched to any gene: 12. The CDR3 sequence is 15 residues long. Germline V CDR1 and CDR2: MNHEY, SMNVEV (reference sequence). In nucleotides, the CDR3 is TGTGCCAGCAGCCGACGAACGGACAGGGAACATGGCTACACCTTC. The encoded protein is CASSRRTDREHGYTF.

This CDR3 is CASSPRQGARDEQYF. The CDR3 DNA reads TGTGCCAGCAGCCCACGACAGGGGGCTCGGGACGAGCAGTACTTC. The V call is TRBV9, the J call TRBJ2-7; 10 bases are a match to TRBD1. Germline CDR1 is SGDLS and CDR2 is YYNGEE. CDR3 length equals 15 residues. Trimming cost V 4 bases and J 5 bases; bases outside gene matches: 9.

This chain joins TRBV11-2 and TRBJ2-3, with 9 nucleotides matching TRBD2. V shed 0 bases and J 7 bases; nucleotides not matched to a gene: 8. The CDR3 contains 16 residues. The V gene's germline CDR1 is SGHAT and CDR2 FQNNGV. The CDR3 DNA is TGTGCCAGCAGCTTAGAGGCGGGGGGGCAAGAAAATACGCAGTATTTT. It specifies CASSLEAGGQENTQYF.

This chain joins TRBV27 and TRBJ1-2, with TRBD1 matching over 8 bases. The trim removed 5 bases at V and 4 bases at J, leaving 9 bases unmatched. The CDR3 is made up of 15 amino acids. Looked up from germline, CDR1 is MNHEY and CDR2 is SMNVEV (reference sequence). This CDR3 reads CASSPRTGKGYGYTF. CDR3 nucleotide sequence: TGTGCCAGCAGTCCCCGGACAGGGAAAGGCTATGGCTACACCTTC.

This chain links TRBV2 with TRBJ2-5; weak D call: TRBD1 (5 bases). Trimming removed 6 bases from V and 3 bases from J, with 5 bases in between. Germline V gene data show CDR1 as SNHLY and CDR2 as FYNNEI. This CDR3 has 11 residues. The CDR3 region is CASRTEETQYF. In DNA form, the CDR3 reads TGTGCCAGCAGGACAGAAGAGACCCAGTACTTC.

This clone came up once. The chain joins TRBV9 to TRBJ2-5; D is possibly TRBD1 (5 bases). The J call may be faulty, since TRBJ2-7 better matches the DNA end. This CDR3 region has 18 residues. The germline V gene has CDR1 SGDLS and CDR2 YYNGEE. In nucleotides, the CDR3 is TGTGCCAGCAGCGTACTTTTTTCCCCTCCGCAGGGCTCCTACGAGCAGTACTTC. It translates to CASSVLFSPPQGSYEQYF.

The CDR3: CASGTGVDSPLHF. CDR3 DNA sequence: TGTGCCAGCGGGACAGGGGTGGATTCACCCCTCCACTTT. This chain links TRBV9 with TRBJ1-6, with 10 bases that match TRBD1. CDR3 length: 13 residues. The ends lost 7 bases at V and 8 bases at J; junction bases unmatched: 3. Germline CDR1 reads SGDLS; CDR2 reads YYNGEE.

CDR3 sequence (DNA): TGTGCCAGCAGCACAAGGGACAGGGGGCCGTACGAGCAGTACTTC. This sequence encodes CASSTRDRGPYEQYF. This chain uses TRBV7-2 with TRBJ2-7, with 12 bases matching TRBD1. V trimming: 5 bases; J trimming: 4 bases; junction bases outside the gene matches: 6. The germline V gene encodes CDR1 SGHTA and CDR2 FQGNSA. This CDR3 has 15 amino acids. The variable domain in full, completed from reference TRBV7-2 and TRBJ2-7, reads GAGVSQSPSNKVTEKGKDVELRCDPISGHTALYWYRQSLGQGLEFLIYFQGNSAPDKSGLPSDRFSAERTGGSVSTLTIQRTQQEDSAVYLCASSTRDRGPYEQYFGPGTRLTVT.

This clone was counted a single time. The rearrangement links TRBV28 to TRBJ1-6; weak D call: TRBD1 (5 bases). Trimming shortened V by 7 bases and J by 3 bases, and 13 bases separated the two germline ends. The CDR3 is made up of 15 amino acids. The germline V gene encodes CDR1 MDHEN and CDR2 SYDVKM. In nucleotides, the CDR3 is TGTGCCAGCATATCTTCGGGGGGCTATAATTCACCCCTCCACTTT. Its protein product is CASISSGGYNSPLHF.

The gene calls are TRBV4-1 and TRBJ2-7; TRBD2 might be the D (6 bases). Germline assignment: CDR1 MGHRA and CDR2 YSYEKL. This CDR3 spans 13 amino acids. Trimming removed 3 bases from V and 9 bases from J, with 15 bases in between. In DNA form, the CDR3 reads TGCGCCAGCAGCCATCCCTTTAGGCGGGGGCAGTACTTC. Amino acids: CASSHPFRRGQYF.

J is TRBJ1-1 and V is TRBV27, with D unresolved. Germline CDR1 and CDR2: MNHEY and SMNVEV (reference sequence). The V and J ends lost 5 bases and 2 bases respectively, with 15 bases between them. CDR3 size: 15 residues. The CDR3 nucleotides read TGTGCCAGCAGTGGGTCTTGGCAGGTAAACACTGAAGCTTTCTTT. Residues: CASSGSWQVNTEAFF.

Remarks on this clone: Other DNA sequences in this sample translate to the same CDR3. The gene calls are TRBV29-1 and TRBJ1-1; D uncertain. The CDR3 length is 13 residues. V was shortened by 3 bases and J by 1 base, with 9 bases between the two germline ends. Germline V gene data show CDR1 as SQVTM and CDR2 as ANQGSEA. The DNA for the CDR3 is TGCAGCGTTGAGGTAAGCAAGAACACTGAAGCTTTCTTT. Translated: CSVEVSKNTEAFF.

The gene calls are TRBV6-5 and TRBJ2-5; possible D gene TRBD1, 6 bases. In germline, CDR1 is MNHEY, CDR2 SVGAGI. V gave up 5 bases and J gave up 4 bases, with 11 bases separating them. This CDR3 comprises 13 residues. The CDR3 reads CASSQYRAETQYF. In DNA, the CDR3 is TGTGCCAGCAGTCAATACAGGGCAGAGACCCAGTACTTC.

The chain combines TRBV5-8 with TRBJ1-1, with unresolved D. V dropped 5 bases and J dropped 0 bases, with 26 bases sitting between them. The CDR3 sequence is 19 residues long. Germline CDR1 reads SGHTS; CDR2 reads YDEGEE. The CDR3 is CASSLLASTSKSMNTEAFF. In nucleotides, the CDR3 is TGTGCCAGCAGTCTTCTAGCCTCCACGTCAAAATCTATGAACACTGAAGCTTTCTTT.

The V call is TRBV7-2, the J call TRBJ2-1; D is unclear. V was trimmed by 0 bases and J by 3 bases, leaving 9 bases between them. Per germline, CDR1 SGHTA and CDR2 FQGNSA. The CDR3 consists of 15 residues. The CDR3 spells CASSLAVGGYNEQFF. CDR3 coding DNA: TGTGCCAGCAGCTTAGCGGTCGGCGGCTACAATGAGCAGTTCTTC.

The CDR3 DNA reads TGTGCCACCGAGAGAAGTCGCAATGAGCAGTTCTTC. Residues: CATERSRNEQFF. The rearrangement uses TRBV6-5 and TRBJ2-1; D ambiguous. Trimming removed 10 bases from V and 6 bases from J, with 13 bases in between. CDR1 MNHEY and CDR2 SVGAGI come from the germline V gene. The length of the CDR3 is 12 residues.

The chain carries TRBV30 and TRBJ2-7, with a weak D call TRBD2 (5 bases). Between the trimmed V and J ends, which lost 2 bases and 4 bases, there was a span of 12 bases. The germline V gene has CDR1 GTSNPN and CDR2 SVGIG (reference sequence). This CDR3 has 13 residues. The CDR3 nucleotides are TGTGCCTGGAGTTACGGGGTGGGGTACGAGCAGTACTTC. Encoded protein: CAWSYGVGYEQYF.

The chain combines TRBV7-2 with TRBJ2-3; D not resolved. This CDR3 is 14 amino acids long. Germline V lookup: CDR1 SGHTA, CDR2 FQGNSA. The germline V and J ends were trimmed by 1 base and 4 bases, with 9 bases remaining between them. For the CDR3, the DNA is TGTGCCAGCAGCTTAGATGGCCCTCCAGATACGCAGTATTTT. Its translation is CASSLDGPPDTQYF. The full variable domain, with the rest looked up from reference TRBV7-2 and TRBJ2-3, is GAGVSQSPSNKVTEKGKDVELRCDPISGHTALYWYRQSLGQGLEFLIYFQGNSAPDKSGLPSDRFSAERTGGSVSTLTIQRTQQEDSAVYLCASSLDGPPDTQYFGPGTRLTVL.

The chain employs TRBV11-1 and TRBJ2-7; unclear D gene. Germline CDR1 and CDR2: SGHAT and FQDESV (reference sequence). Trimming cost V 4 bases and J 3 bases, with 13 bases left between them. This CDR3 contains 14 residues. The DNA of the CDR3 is TGTGCCAGCAGCTACGACGGGTCCGGCTACGAGCAGTACTTC. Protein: CASSYDGSGYEQYF.

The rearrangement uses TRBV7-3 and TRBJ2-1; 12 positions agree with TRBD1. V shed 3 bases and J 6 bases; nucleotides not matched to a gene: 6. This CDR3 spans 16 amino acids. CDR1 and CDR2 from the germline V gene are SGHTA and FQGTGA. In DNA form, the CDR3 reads TGTGCCAGCAGCTTTCGCGGGACAGGGGGCTTCAATGAGCAGTTCTTC. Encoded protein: CASSFRGTGGFNEQFF.

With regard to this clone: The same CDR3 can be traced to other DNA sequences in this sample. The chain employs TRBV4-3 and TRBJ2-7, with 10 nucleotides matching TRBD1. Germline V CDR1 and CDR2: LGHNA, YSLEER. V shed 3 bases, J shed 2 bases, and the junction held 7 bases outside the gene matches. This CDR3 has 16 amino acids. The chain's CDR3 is CASSHSGTGETYEQYF. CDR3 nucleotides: TGCGCCAGCAGCCACTCCGGGACAGGGGAAACCTACGAGCAGTACTTC.